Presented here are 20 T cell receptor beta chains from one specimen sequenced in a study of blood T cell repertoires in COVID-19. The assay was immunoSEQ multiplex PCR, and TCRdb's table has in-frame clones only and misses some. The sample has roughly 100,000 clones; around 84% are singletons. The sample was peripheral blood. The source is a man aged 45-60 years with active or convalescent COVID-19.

The DNA for the CDR3 is TGCGCCAGCAGCCAAGTGACTAGCGGGGGGGCTGGTGAGCAGTTCTTC. Protein product: CASSQVTSGGAGEQFF. This chain joins TRBV4-1 and TRBJ2-1; 14 nucleotides match TRBD2. The CDR3 is 16 amino acids. Germline values: CDR1 MGHRA, CDR2 YSYEKL. Germline trimming cut 1 base from V and 9 bases from J; bases unmatched to any gene: 5.

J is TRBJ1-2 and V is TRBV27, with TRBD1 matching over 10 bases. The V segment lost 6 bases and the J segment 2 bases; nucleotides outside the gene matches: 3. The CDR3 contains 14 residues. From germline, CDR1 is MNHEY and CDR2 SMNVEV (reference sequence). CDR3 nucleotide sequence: TGTGCCAGCAGAAAGACAGGGGGCAACTATGGCTACACCTTC. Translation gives CASRKTGGNYGYTF.

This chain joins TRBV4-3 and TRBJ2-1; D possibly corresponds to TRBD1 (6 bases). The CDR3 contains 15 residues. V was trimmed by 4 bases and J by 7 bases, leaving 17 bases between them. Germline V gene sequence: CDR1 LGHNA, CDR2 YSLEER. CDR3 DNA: TGCGCCAGCAGCCCCGGGACAAGGGTTAGAAATGAGCAGTTCTTC. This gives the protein CASSPGTRVRNEQFF.

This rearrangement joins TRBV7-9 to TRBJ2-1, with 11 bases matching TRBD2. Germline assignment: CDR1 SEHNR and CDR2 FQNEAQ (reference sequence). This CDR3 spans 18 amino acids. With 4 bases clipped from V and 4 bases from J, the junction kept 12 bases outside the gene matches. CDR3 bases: TGTGCCAGCAGCTCCCCCACTAGCGGGGGCCCCTTATACAATGAGCAGTTCTTC. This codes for CASSSPTSGGPLYNEQFF.

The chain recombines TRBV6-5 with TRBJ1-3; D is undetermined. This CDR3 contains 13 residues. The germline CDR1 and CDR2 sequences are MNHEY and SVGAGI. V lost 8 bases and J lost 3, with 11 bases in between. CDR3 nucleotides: TGTGCCAGCCAAAGGCAGGATGGAAACACCATATATTTT. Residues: CASQRQDGNTIYF.

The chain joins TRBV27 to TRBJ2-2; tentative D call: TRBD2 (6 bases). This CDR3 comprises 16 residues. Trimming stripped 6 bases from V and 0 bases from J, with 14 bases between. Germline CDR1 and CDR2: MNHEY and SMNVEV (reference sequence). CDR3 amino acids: CASSYLGLTNTGELFF. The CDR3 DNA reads TGTGCCAGCAGCTATTTGGGACTTACGAACACCGGGGAGCTGTTTTTT.

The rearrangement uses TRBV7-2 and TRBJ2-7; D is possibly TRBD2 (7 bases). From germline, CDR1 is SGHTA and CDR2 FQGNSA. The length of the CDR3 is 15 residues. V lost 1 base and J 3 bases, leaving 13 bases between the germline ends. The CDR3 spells CASSLDGGGSYEQYF. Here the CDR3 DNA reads TGTGCCAGCAGCTTAGATGGGGGCGGGAGCTACGAGCAGTACTTC.

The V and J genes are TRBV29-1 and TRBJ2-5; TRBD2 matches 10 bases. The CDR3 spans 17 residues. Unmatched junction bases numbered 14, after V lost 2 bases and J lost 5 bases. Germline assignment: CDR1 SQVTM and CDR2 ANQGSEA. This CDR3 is CSVETSGAGLGMETQYF. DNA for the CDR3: TGCAGCGTTGAAACTAGCGGGGCCGGGTTAGGTATGGAGACCCAGTACTTC. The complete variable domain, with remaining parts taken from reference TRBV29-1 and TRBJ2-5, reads SAVISQKPSRDICQRGTSLTIQCQVDSQVTMMFWYRQQPGQSLTLIATANQGSEATYESGFVIDKFPISRPNLTFSTLTVSNMSPEDSSIYLCSVETSGAGLGMETQYFGPGTRLLVL.

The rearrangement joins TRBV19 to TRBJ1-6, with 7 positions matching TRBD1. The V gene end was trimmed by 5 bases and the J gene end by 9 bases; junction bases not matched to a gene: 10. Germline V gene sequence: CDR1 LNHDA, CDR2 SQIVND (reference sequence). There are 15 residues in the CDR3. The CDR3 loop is CASSLTTGLRSPLHF. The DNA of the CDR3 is TGTGCCAGTAGTCTAACGACAGGGCTTCGTTCACCCCTCCACTTT.

DNA of the CDR3: TGTGCCAGCGGTTACGGTTCAGATACGCAGTATTTT. Its protein is CASGYGSDTQYF. The chain combines TRBV24-1 with TRBJ2-3; D not resolved. CDR3 length: 12 amino acids. The germline CDR1 and CDR2 sequences are KGHDR and SFDVKD. The V gene lost 11 bases and the J gene lost 4 bases, with 12 bases spanning the gap.

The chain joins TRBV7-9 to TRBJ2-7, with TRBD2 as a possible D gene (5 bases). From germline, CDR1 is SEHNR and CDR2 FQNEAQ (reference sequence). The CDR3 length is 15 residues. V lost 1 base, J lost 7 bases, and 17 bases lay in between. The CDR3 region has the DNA TGTGCCAGCAGCTTAGGGGGAGCAGGTTGGGAGGAGCAGTACTTC. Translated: CASSLGGAGWEEQYF. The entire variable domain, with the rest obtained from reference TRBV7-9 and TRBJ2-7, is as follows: DTGVSQNPRHKITKRGQNVTFRCDPISEHNRLYWYRQTLGQGPEFLTYFQNEAQLEKSRLLSDRFSAERPKGSFSTLEIQRTEQGDSAMYLCASSLGGAGWEEQYFGPGTRLTVT.

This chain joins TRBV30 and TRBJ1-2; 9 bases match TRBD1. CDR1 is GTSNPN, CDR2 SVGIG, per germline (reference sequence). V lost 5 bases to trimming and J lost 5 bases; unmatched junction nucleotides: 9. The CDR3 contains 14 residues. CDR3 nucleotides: TGTGCCTGGGGACCTTTCGACAGGGGGTATGGCTACACCTTC. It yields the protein CAWGPFDRGYGYTF.

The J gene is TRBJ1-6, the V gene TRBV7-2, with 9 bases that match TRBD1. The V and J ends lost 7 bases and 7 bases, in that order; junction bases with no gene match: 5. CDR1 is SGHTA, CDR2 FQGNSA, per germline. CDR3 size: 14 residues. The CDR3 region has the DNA TGTGCCAGCATCACCGGGACAGGGAATTCACCCCTCCACTTT. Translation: CASITGTGNSPLHF.

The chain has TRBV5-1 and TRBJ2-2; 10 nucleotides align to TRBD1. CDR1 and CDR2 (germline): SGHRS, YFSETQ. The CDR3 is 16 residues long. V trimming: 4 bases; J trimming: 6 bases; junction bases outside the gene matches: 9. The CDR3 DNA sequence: TGCGCCAGCAGCCCCCTCGGGACAGGGGTCCCCGGGGAGCTGTTTTTT. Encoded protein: CASSPLGTGVPGELFF.

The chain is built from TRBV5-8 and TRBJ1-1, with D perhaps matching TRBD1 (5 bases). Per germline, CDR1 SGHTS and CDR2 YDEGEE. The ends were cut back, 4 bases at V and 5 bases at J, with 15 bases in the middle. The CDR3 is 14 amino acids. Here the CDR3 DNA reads TGTGCCAGCAGCCACGGGGGTTTGAGGACTGAAGCTTTCTTT. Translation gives CASSHGGLRTEAFF.

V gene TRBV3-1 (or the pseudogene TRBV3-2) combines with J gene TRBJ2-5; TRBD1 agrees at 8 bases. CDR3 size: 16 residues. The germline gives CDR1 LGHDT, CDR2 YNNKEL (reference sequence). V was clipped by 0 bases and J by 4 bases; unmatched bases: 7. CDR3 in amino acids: CASSQDPQGAGETQYF. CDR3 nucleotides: TGTGCCAGCAGCCAAGACCCTCAGGGGGCTGGAGAGACCCAGTACTTC.

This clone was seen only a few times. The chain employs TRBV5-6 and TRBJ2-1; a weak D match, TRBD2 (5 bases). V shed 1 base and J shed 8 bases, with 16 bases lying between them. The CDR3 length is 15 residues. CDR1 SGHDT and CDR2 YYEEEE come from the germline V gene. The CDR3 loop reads CASSLKVGPRDEQFF. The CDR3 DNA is TGTGCCAGCAGCTTGAAGGTTGGGCCGAGGGATGAGCAGTTCTTC.

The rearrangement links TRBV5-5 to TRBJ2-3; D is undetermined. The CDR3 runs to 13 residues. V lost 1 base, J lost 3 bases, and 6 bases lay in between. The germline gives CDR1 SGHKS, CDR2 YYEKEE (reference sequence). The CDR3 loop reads CASSLYRTDTQYF. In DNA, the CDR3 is TGTGCCAGCAGCTTGTATCGGACAGATACGCAGTATTTT.

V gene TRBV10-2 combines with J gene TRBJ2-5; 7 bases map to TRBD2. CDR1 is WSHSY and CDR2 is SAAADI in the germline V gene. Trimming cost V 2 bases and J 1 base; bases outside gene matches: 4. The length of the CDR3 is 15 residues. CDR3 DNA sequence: TGCGCCAGCAGTGAGCCCGGCGGGGGCCAAGAGACCCAGTACTTC. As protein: CASSEPGGGQETQYF.

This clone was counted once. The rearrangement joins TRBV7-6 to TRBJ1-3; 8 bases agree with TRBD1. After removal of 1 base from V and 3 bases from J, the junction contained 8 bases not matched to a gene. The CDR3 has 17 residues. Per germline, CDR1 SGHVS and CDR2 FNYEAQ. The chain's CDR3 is CASSLGTQGARGNTIYF. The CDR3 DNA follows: TGTGCCAGCAGCTTAGGGACGCAGGGGGCGCGTGGAAACACCATATATTTT. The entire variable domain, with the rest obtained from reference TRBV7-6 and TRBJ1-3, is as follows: GAGVSQSPRYKVTKRGQDVALRCDPISGHVSLYWYRQALGQGPEFLTYFNYEAQQDKSGLPNDRFSAERPEGSISTLTIQRTEQRDSAMYRCASSLGTQGARGNTIYFGEGSWLTVV.